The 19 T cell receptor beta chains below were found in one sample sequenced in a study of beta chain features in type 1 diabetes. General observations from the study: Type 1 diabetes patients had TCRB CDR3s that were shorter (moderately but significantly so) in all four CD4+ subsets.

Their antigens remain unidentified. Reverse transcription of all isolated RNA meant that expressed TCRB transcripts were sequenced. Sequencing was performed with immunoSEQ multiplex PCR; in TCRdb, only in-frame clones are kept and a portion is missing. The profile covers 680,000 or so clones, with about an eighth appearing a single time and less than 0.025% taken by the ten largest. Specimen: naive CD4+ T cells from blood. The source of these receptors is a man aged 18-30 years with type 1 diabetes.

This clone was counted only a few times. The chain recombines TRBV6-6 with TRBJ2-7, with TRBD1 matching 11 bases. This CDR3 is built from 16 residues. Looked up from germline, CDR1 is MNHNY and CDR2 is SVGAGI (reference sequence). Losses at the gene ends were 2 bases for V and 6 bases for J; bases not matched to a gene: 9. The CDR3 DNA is TGTGCCAGCAGTTACGCCCACGGGACAGGGGGTCGCGAGCAGTACTTC. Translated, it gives CASSYAHGTGGREQYF.

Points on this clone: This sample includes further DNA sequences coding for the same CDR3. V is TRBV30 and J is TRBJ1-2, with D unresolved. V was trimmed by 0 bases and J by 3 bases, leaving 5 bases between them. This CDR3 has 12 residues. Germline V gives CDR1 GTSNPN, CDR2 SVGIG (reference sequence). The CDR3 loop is CAWSVLDYGYTF. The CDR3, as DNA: TGTGCCTGGAGTGTACTGGACTATGGCTACACCTTC.

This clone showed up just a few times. The CDR3 bases are TGTGCCAGCATTGCCCTAGCGGGGGGGAGCACAGATACGCAGTATTTT. Translated: CASIALAGGSTDTQYF. The rearrangement uses TRBV28 and TRBJ2-3; the match to TRBD2 covers 12 bases. Trimming cost V 7 bases and J 0 bases; bases outside gene matches: 5. Germline values: CDR1 MDHEN, CDR2 SYDVKM. This CDR3 contains 16 residues.

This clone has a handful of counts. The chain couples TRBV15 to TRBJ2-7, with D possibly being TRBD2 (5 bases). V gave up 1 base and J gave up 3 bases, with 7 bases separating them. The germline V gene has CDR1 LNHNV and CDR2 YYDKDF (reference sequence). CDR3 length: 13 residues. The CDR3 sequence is CATSRAGYYEQYF. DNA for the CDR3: TGTGCCACCAGCAGAGCGGGGTACTACGAGCAGTACTTC.

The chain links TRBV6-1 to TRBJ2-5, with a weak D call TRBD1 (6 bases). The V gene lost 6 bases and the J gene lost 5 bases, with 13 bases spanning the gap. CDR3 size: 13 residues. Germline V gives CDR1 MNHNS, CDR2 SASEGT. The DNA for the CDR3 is TGTGCCAGCAGACCGGCAGGGGCCGAGACCCAGTACTTC. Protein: CASRPAGAETQYF.

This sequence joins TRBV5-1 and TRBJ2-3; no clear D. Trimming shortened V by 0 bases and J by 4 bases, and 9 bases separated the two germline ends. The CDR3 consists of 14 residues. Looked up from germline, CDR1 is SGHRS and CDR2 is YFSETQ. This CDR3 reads CASSLGRPSDTQYF. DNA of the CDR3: TGCGCCAGCAGCTTGGGACGCCCCTCAGATACGCAGTATTTT.

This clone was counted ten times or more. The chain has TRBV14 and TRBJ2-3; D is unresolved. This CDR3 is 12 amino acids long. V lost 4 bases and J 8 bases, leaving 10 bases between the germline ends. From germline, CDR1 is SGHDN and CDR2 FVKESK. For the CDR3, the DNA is TGTGCCAGCAGCCCCGGTGCGTTTACGCAGTATTTT. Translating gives CASSPGAFTQYF.

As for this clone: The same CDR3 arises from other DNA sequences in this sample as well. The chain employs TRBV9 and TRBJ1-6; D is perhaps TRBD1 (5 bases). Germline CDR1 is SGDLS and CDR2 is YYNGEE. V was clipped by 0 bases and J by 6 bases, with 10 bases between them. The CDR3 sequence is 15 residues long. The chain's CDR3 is CASSVGPGGNSPLHF. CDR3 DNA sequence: TGTGCCAGCAGCGTAGGACCGGGGGGTAATTCACCCCTCCACTTT.

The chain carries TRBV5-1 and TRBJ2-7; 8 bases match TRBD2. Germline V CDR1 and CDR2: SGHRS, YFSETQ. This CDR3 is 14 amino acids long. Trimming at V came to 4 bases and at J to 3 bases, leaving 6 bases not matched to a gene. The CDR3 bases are TGCGCCAGCAGCCCGGGAGGGATAGACTACGAGCAGTACTTC. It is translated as CASSPGGIDYEQYF.

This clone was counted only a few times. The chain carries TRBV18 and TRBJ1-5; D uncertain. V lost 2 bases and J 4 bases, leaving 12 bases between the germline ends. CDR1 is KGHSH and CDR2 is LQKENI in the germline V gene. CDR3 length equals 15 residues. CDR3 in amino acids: CASSPTGKGNQPQHF. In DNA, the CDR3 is TGTGCCAGCTCACCAACGGGAAAGGGTAATCAGCCCCAGCATTTT.

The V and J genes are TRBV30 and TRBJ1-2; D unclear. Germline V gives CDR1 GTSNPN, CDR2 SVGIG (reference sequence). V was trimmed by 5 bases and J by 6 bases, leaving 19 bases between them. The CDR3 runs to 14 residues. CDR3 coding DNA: TGTGCCTGGGGGATGTCCGTGGACTTCGATGGCTACACCTTC. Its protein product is CAWGMSVDFDGYTF.

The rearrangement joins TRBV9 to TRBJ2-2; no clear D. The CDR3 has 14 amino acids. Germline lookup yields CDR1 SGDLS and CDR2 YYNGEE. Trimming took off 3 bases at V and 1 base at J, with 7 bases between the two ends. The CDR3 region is CASSAGENTGELFF. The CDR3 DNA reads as TGTGCCAGCAGCGCCGGCGAGAACACCGGGGAGCTGTTTTTT.

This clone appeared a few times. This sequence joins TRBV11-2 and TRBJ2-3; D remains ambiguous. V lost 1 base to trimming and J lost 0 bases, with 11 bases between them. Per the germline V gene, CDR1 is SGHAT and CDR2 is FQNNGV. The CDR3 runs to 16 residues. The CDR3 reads CASSLGVDSSTDTQYF. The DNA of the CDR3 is TGTGCCAGCAGCTTAGGAGTGGATTCTAGCACAGATACGCAGTATTTT.

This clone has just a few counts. The CDR3 is CASSSGQGGQPQHF. The CDR3, as DNA: TGTGCCAGCAGCTCCGGACAGGGAGGCCAGCCCCAGCATTTT. The gene calls are TRBV6-5 and TRBJ1-5, with TRBD1 matching 8 bases. This CDR3 has 14 amino acids. The V segment lost 6 bases and the J segment 7 bases; nucleotides outside the gene matches: 8. CDR1 and CDR2 from the germline V gene are MNHEY and SVGAGI.

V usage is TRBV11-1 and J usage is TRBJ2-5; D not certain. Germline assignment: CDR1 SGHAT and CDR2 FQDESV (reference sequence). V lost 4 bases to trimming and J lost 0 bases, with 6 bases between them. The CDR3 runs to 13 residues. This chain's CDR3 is CASSSEYQETQYF. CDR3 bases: TGTGCCAGCAGCTCAGAATACCAAGAGACCCAGTACTTC.

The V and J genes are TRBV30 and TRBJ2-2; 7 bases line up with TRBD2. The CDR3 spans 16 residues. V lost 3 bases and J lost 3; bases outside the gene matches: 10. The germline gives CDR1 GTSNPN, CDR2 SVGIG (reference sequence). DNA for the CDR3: TGTGCCTGGAGGGGGAGGGGCTGGCAGGACACCGGGGAGCTGTTTTTT. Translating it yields CAWRGRGWQDTGELFF.

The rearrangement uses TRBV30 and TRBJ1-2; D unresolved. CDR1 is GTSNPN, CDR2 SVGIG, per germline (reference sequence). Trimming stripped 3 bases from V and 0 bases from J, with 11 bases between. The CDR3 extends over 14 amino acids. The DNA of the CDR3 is TGTGCCTGGAGGTCCCTAGGGTCTAACTATGGCTACACCTTC. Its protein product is CAWRSLGSNYGYTF.

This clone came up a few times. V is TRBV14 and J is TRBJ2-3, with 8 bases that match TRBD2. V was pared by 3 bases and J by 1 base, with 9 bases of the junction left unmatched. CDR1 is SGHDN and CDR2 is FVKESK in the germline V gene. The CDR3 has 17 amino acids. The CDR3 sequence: CASSHRDWGLGTDTQYF. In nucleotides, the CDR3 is TGTGCCAGCAGCCACCGGGACTGGGGACTAGGCACAGATACGCAGTATTTT. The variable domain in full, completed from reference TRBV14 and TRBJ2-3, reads EAGVTQFPSHSVIEKGQTVTLRCDPISGHDNLYWYRRVMGKEIKFLLHFVKESKQDESGMPNNRFLAERTGGTYSTLKVQPAELEDSGVYFCASSHRDWGLGTDTQYFGPGTRLTVL.

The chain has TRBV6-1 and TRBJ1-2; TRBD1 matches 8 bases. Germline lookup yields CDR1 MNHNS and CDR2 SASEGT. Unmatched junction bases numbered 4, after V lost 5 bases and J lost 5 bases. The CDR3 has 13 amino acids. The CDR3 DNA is TGTGCCAGCAGTACGACAGGGGAGTATGGCTACACCTTC. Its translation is CASSTTGEYGYTF.